This T cell receptor beta chain was recovered during a study of human T cells and chemical hapten exposure. In the study overall: Scalp application of diphenylcyclopropenone was performed weekly in patients across the entire approximately 24-week study.

V lost 0 bases, J lost 4 bases, and 15 bases lay in between. The CDR3 runs 15 residues. CDR1 is DFQATT and CDR2 is SNEGSKA in the germline V gene (reference sequence). Remarks on this clonotype: Its target is unknown.

Via MiXCR, TCRdb re-called the RACE reads, giving one row per CDR3 protein. The sample has roughly 120,000 distinct CDR3 sequences, roughly an eighth seen once; the top ten hold roughly 0.92%. Time point described: patch test 1, 2 weeks after DPC sensitization. As for treatment: therapeutic diphenylcyclopropenone sensitization with weekly scalp DPC. Alopecia patients deemed DPC-suitable, aged 18 to 70, excluding pregnancy. Study-wide results and limits: Counts of TCRs above 1 in 1000 frequency stayed unchanged with DPC sensitization. Healthy individuals' immune responses may differ from those of donors, who had alopecia.

The chain is built from TRBV20-1 and TRBJ1-2, with a weak D call TRBD1 (6 bases). The sample was whole blood, taken in connection with sensitization to the hapten diphenylcyclopropenone (DPC). The source is a young man with alopecia areata. Some clones in this sample may be carry-over from other donors' samples. CDR3 sequence reads: CSARDPLTGAYGYTF. The CDR3 DNA reads TGCAGTGCTAGAGATCCCCTGACAGGAGCCTATGGCTACACCTTC.